This note documents a single T cell receptor (beta chain) sequence. The antigen is undetermined. Data came from immunoSEQ multiplex PCR; TCRdb stores just in-frame clones and leaves some out. The data show 82,000 or so clones, just under 95% seen once. The V gene's germline CDR1 is LNHDA and CDR2 SQIVND (reference sequence). The V end was cut by 1 base, the J end by 0 bases, with 18 bases between. This CDR3 spans 18 amino acids. The donors were in the 120-subject validation cohort, distinct from the approximately 730-subject first cohort. The source of the sample is a study of cytomegalovirus exposure and HLA in healthy donors. Findings and limits, study-wide: CMV antigen specificity was confirmed in vitro for three CMV-associated chains. Per published reports, the classifier diagnosed cytomegalovirus status with high specificity and sensitivity.

The receptor comes from a man aged 18 to 29 in good health and CMV-seronegative. The chain couples TRBV19 to TRBJ1-1; TRBD1 is a possible D gene (5 bases). Sequencing was performed on PBMCs. CDR3 coding DNA: TGTGCCAGTAGTATAGGACTGGGGGGAGTACCACTGAACACTGAAGCTTTCTTT. Translating gives CASSIGLGGVPLNTEAFF.